A single sample gave rise to the 22 T cell receptor beta chains below, sequenced in a study of cytomegalovirus exposure and HLA in healthy donors (TCRdb year 2017). Libraries were constructed by the immunoSEQ multiplex PCR assay. For the multiplex PCR, a mixture combining 60 forward primers for TCR Vbeta segments and 13 reverse primers for TCR Jbeta segments was used. TCRdb carries this immuneACCESS record with in-frame sequences only. Its versions omit some clonotypes, under half of them owing to an unresolved V gene in the studies checked, with the rest unexplained. This specimen's table enumerates around 71,000 clones. The ten largest make up approximately 1.8% of the sample. The sequencing input was PBMCs. The receptors were gathered from a woman aged 30 to 39 in good health and CMV-seronegative.

The chain links TRBV5-1 to TRBJ2-5; tentative D call: TRBD1 (6 bases). The CDR3 runs to 15 residues. V lost 4 bases and J lost 4, with 17 bases in between. Germline V gives CDR1 SGHRS, CDR2 YFSETQ. The CDR3, as DNA: TGCGCCAGCAGCACCAGGACAGAGCGGACAGAGACCCAGTACTTC. Protein sequence: CASSTRTERTETQYF.

The chain links TRBV6-5 to TRBJ2-7; D remains ambiguous. CDR1 and CDR2 from the germline V gene are MNHEY and SVGAGI. CDR3 size: 15 residues. The ends were cut back, 5 bases at V and 0 bases at J, with 14 bases in the middle. In DNA form, the CDR3 reads TGTGCCAGCAGTAGTCCGAGGCTGCTCTCCTACGAGCAGTACTTC. This translates into CASSSPRLLSYEQYF.

The rearrangement links TRBV7-2 to TRBJ1-6, with 9 positions matching TRBD1. J gave up 5 bases and V 9 bases, and 11 bases lay outside the gene matches. Germline V gene lookup returns CDR1 SGHTA and CDR2 FQGNSA. The CDR3 has 16 amino acids. For the CDR3, the DNA is TGTGCCAGTAAGGGACAGGGCGAGTTCCATAATTCACCCCTCCACTTT. This encodes CASKGQGEFHNSPLHF.

The V call is TRBV10-3, the J call TRBJ1-2; D call uncertain. This CDR3 spans 13 amino acids. Trimming took off 7 bases at V and 3 bases at J, with 12 bases between the two ends. Per the germline V gene, CDR1 is ENHRY and CDR2 is SYGVKD. For the CDR3, the DNA is TGTGCCATCACCCCCGACACTTACTATGGCTACACCTTC. Its protein is CAITPDTYYGYTF.

The rearrangement uses TRBV5-4 and TRBJ2-7, with D possibly matching TRBD1 (6 bases). V lost 4 bases and J lost 1, with 12 bases in between. CDR1 and CDR2 from the germline V gene are SGHNT and YYREEE (reference sequence). The CDR3 is 14 amino acids. CDR3 protein: CASSTQDRSYEQYF. The CDR3 DNA sequence: TGTGCCAGCAGCACCCAGGACAGATCCTACGAGCAGTACTTC.

This rearrangement joins TRBV6-5 to TRBJ1-2; the D is unclear. The CDR3 covers 11 residues. CDR1 and CDR2 from the germline V gene are MNHEY and SVGAGI. V lost 5 bases to trimming and J lost 8 bases, with 9 bases between them. CDR3 region: CASSGGSGYTF. DNA of the CDR3: TGTGCCAGCAGTGGAGGAAGCGGCTACACCTTC.

The DNA for the CDR3 is TGTGCCAGCAGCTTATCCGGACTAGAGGAGACCCAGTACTTC. Its protein is CASSLSGLEETQYF. The J gene is TRBJ2-5, the V gene TRBV7-9; 7 bases line up with TRBD2. The CDR3 totals 14 residues. Germline values: CDR1 SEHNR, CDR2 FQNEAQ (reference sequence). After removal of 2 bases from V and 5 bases from J, the junction contained 5 bases not matched to a gene.

The V and J genes are TRBV7-2 and TRBJ2-7, with D possibly being TRBD2 (6 bases). The V end was cut by 1 base, the J end by 7 bases, with 11 bases between. Germline lookup yields CDR1 SGHTA and CDR2 FQGNSA. This CDR3 has 13 residues. In DNA form, the CDR3 reads TGTGCCAGCAGCTTAGAGGCGGAGGGGGAGCAGTACTTC. Translation: CASSLEAEGEQYF. The whole variable domain, remainder taken from reference TRBV7-2 and TRBJ2-7, is GAGVSQSPSNKVTEKGKDVELRCDPISGHTALYWYRQSLGQGLEFLIYFQGNSAPDKSGLPSDRFSAERTGGSVSTLTIQRTQQEDSAVYLCASSLEAEGEQYFGPGTRLTVT.

The CDR3 sequence: CARNLSGYGYTF. CDR3 DNA: TGTGCCAGAAACCTCTCAGGCTATGGCTACACCTTC. The chain combines TRBV25-1 with TRBJ1-2, with no clear D. Trimming took off 9 bases at V and 4 bases at J, with 12 bases between the two ends. CDR1 is MGHDK, CDR2 SYGVNS, per germline. This CDR3 is 12 amino acids long.

The chain couples TRBV20-1 to TRBJ2-7; D may be TRBD2 (6 bases). V was shortened by 4 bases and J by 2 bases, with 6 bases between the two germline ends. The CDR3 loop spans 11 amino acids. Germline CDR1 reads DFQATT; CDR2 reads SNEGSKA (reference sequence). The CDR3, as DNA: TGCAGTGCTACTAGCGCCTACGAGCAGTACTTC. Amino acid sequence: CSATSAYEQYF.

The CDR3 loop is CASSATGERADTQYF. CDR3 coding DNA: TGTGCCAGCAGCGCTACCGGGGAACGCGCAGATACGCAGTATTTT. This rearrangement joins TRBV6-5 to TRBJ2-3, with TRBD2 as a possible D gene (5 bases). V was pared by 6 bases and J by 4 bases, with 17 bases between. Germline V gene lookup returns CDR1 MNHEY and CDR2 SVGAGI. The CDR3 totals 15 residues.

J is TRBJ1-3 and V is TRBV28, with TRBD1 as a possible D gene (5 bases). The germline CDR1 and CDR2 sequences are MDHEN and SYDVKM. The CDR3 spans 15 residues. Deletions cut 3 bases from V and 0 bases from J, with 9 bases between. The CDR3 DNA reads TGTGCCAGCAGTTTTGGGGGGAGCTCTGGAAACACCATATATTTT. This gives the protein CASSFGGSSGNTIYF.

The V call is TRBV10-1, the J call TRBJ1-1; 7 bases are a match to TRBD1. The V segment lost 6 bases and the J segment 1 base; nucleotides outside the gene matches: 14. Germline-derived CDR1 and CDR2 are WNHNN and SYGVQD (reference sequence). CDR3 length: 17 amino acids. The CDR3 region has the DNA TGCGCCAGCAGAGGTGAACAGGGGTCTAGGAAGAACACTGAAGCTTTCTTT. It is translated as CASRGEQGSRKNTEAFF.

This CDR3 is CATSTGGAGETQYF. CDR3 nucleotides: TGTGCCACCAGCACGGGGGGAGCGGGAGAGACCCAGTACTTC. The chain combines TRBV15 with TRBJ2-5, with 7 positions matching TRBD2. This CDR3 is built from 14 residues. Germline CDR1 LNHNV, CDR2 YYDKDF (reference sequence). Unmatched junction bases numbered 6, after V lost 4 bases and J lost 4 bases. Together with reference TRBV15 and TRBJ2-5, the CDR3 gives the full variable domain: DAMVIQNPRYQVTQFGKPVTLSCSQTLNHNVMYWYQQKSSQAPKLLFHYYDKDFNNEADTPDNFQSRRPNTSFCFLDIRSPGLGDTAMYLCATSTGGAGETQYFGPGTRLLVL.

In nucleotides, the CDR3 is TGTGCCAGCACCGAGGGGGGGAGGGAAAAACTGTTTTTT. Translated: CASTEGGREKLFF. V gene TRBV11-2 combines with J gene TRBJ1-4, with a weak D call TRBD1 (6 bases). Trimming stripped 7 bases from V and 8 bases from J, with 14 bases between. Germline V gene lookup returns CDR1 SGHAT and CDR2 FQNNGV. CDR3 length equals 13 residues.

The V and J genes are TRBV19 and TRBJ2-1; D not resolved. CDR1 is LNHDA and CDR2 is SQIVND in the germline V gene (reference sequence). The CDR3 consists of 14 residues. V lost 3 bases and J lost 8, with 14 bases in between. The CDR3 reads CASSIGRLWDEQFF. The CDR3, as DNA: TGTGCCAGTAGTATCGGCAGGTTGTGGGATGAGCAGTTCTTC. Looking up the rest from reference TRBV19 and TRBJ2-1 gives the full variable domain: DGGITQSPKYLFRKEGQNVTLSCEQNLNHDAMYWYRQDPGQGLRLIYYSQIVNDFQKGDIAEGYSVSREKKESFPLTVTSAQKNPTAFYLCASSIGRLWDEQFFGPGTRLTVL.

The rearrangement links TRBV7-9 to TRBJ2-1, with 7 bases identical to TRBD2. This CDR3 has 15 residues. V trimming: 8 bases; J trimming: 5 bases; junction bases outside the gene matches: 12. The V gene's germline CDR1 is SEHNR and CDR2 FQNEAQ (reference sequence). The CDR3 sequence: CASGEGRARDNEQFF. CDR3 DNA sequence: TGTGCCAGCGGGGAGGGGAGGGCCCGCGACAATGAGCAGTTCTTC.

The rearrangement links TRBV27 to TRBJ1-1; D unresolved. Looked up from germline, CDR1 is MNHEY and CDR2 is SMNVEV (reference sequence). Trimming took 2 bases from V and 6 from J, leaving 10 bases between them. The CDR3 contains 13 residues. The CDR3 sequence: CASSLQETAEAFF. The CDR3 DNA is TGTGCCAGCAGTTTACAGGAAACGGCTGAAGCTTTCTTT.

The V call is TRBV5-4, the J call TRBJ1-1, with TRBD1 matching over 9 bases. Losses at the gene ends were 5 bases for V and 0 bases for J; bases not matched to a gene: 8. This CDR3 comprises 16 residues. Germline V CDR1 and CDR2: SGHNT, YYREEE (reference sequence). As DNA, the CDR3 is TGTGCCAGCAGACGTACAGGGGGCCCAGTGAACACTGAAGCTTTCTTT. This encodes CASRRTGGPVNTEAFF.

The chain is built from TRBV30 and TRBJ1-2; perhaps TRBD1 as D (6 bases). The V and J ends lost 6 bases and 6 bases respectively, with 14 bases between them. CDR3 length equals 12 residues. In germline, CDR1 is GTSNPN, CDR2 SVGIG (reference sequence). The CDR3: CACSLQGDGYTF. The CDR3 DNA follows: TGTGCCTGTTCCCTACAGGGAGATGGCTACACCTTC.

The V and J genes are TRBV7-3 and TRBJ1-2; the D gene is possibly TRBD1 (6 bases). This CDR3 region has 17 residues. V was pared by 1 base and J by 4 bases, with 19 bases between. Germline values: CDR1 SGHTA, CDR2 FQGTGA. CDR3: CASSLSPARGESYGYTF. CDR3 bases: TGTGCCAGCAGCTTAAGCCCTGCCAGGGGCGAAAGCTATGGCTACACCTTC.

The V call is TRBV13, the J call TRBJ2-3; 10 bases are shared with TRBD2. Trimming took 5 bases from V and 4 from J; bases not matched to a gene: 6. Germline V gives CDR1 PRHDT, CDR2 FYEKMQ (reference sequence). The CDR3 sequence is 15 residues long. The CDR3 is CASSPQREGADTQYF. CDR3 bases: TGTGCCAGCAGCCCCCAGCGGGAGGGTGCAGATACGCAGTATTTT.